The clone carrying this TCR beta chain occurred once. These data are taken from a study of shared clonotypes between healthy human individuals. The CDR3 totals 15 residues. The germline V gene has CDR1 MNHEY and CDR2 SMNVEV (reference sequence). V dropped 3 bases and J dropped 2 bases, with 11 bases sitting between them. The data were produced by immunoSEQ multiplex PCR, yet TCRdb's version contains in-frame clones alone and is incomplete. The sample carries a few hundred thousand clones, approximately 97% recorded once. What was sequenced was naive CD4+ T cells sorted from blood. Documented subset: CD45RA+ positively selected. This TCR derives from a woman aged 25 to 39 in good health. This rearrangement joins TRBV27 to TRBJ2-1; D might be TRBD1 (7 bases). The CDR3 DNA is TGTGCCAGCAGTTTCTCAGGGGGGACCTACAATGAGCAGTTCTTC. It is translated as CASSFSGGTYNEQFF.